This TCR beta chain was observed in a study of Graves' ophthalmopathy and Graves' hyperthyroidism. For repertoire sequencing, the TCR beta CDR3 regions were amplified from RNA transcripts. HTBI primers primed a first-round RT-PCR, and a second-round multiplex PCR followed. From the multiplex PCR reads, TCRdb called clonotypes with MiXCR, one entry per CDR3 protein. The sample includes some 750,000 distinct CDR3 sequences, roughly 41% of them seen just once. This clonotype showed up many times. Germline trimming cut 6 bases from V and 0 bases from J; bases unmatched to any gene: 5. Germline CDR1 reads WSHSY; CDR2 reads SAAADI. The CDR3 sequence is 17 residues long. Diagnostic conclusions were grounded in clinical symptoms, serum thyroxine, TRAb, thyroid ultrasound and orbital computed tomography. Fresh peripheral blood, approximately 10 ml, was the PBMC source.

This chain uses TRBV10-2 with TRBJ2-6, with 10 bases fitting TRBD1. The clonotype comes from an adult man with Graves' ophthalmopathy. The sample was peripheral blood. The CDR3 region has the DNA TGCGCCAGCAGCGGGACAGGGGTTATCTCTGGGGCCAACGTCCTGACTTTC. It codes for CASSGTGVISGANVLTF.